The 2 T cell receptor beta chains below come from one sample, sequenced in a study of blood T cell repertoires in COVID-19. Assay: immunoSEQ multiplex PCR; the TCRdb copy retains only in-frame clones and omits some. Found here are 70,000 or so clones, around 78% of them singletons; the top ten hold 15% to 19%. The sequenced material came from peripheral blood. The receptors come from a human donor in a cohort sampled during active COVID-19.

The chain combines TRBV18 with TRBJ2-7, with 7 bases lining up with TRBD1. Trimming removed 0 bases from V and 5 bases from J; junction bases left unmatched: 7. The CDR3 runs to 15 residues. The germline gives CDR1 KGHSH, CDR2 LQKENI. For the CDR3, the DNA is TGTGCCAGCTCACCACCGTTAGGGGGCGAAGACGAGCAGTACTTC. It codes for CASSPPLGGEDEQYF.

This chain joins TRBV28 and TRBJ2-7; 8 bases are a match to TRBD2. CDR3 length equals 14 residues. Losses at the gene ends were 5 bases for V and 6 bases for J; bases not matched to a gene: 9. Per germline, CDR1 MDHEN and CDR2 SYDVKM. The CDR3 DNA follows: TGTGCCAGCAGTAAGGGACTAGTCAGTGGCGAGCAGTACTTC. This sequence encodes CASSKGLVSGEQYF.